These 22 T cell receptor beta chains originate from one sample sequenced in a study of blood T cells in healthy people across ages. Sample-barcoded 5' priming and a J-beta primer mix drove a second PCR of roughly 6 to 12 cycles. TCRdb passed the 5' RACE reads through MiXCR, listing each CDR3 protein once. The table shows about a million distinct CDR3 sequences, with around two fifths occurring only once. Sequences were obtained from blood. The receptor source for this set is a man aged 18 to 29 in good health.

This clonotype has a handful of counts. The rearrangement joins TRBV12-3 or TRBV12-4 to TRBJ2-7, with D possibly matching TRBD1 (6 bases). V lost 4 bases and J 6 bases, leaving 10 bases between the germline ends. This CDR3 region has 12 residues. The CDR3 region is CASSSDSFEQYF. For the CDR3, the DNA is TGTGCCAGCAGTTCGGACAGCTTCGAGCAGTACTTC.

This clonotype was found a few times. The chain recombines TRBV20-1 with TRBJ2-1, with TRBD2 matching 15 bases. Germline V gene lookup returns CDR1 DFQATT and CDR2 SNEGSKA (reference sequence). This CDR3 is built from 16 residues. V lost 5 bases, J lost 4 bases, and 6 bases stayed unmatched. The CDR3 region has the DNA TGCAGTGCTCCCGGACTAGCGGGGGGGGTTTACAATGAGCAGTTCTTC. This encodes CSAPGLAGGVYNEQFF.

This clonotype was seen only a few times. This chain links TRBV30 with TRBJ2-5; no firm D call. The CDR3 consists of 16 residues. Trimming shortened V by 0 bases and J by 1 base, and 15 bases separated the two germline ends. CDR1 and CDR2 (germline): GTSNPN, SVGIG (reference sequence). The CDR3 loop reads CAWSVYIGRSQETQYF. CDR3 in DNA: TGTGCCTGGAGTGTTTATATTGGCAGGAGCCAAGAGACCCAGTACTTC.

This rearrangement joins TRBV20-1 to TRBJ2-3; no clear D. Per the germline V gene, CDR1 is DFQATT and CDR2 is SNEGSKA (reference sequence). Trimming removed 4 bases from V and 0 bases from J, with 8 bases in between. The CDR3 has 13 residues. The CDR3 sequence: CSAKYPSTDTQYF. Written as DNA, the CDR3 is TGCAGTGCTAAGTACCCTAGCACAGATACGCAGTATTTT.

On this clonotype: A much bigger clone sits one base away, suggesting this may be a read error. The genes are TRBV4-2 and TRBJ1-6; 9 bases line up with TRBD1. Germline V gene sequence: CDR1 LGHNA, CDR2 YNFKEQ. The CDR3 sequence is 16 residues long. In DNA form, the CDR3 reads TGTGCCGGCAGCCAAGTCGGGACAGGGATTAATTCACCCCTCCACTTT. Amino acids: CAGSQVGTGINSPLHF.

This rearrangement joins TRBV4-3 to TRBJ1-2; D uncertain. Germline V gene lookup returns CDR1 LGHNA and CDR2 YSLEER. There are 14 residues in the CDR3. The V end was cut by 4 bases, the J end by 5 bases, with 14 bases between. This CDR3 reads CASSPSGVRYGYTF. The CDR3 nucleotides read TGCGCCAGCAGCCCCAGTGGGGTCCGGTATGGCTACACCTTC.

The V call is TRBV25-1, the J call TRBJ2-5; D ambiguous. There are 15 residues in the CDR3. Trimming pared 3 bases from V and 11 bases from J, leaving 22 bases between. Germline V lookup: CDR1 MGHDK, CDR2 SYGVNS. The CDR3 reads CASSDWAGEYNEQYF. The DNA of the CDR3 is TGTGCCAGCAGTGATTGGGCAGGAGAGTACAATGAGCAGTACTTC.

CDR3 sequence (DNA): TGTGCCAGCAGTTTCGGGGGACACCATCAGCCCCAGCATTTT. This encodes CASSFGGHHQPQHF. The chain carries TRBV12-3 or TRBV12-4 and TRBJ1-5, with D possibly being TRBD1 (6 bases). CDR3 length equals 14 residues. The germline V and J ends were trimmed by 3 bases and 5 bases, with 11 bases remaining between them.

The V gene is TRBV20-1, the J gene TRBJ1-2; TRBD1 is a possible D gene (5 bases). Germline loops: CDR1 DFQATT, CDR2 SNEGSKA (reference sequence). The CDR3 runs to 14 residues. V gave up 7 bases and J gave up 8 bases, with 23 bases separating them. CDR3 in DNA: TGCAGTGTAGGGGCCTGGACTATTAAACCCGGCTACACCTTC. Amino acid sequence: CSVGAWTIKPGYTF.

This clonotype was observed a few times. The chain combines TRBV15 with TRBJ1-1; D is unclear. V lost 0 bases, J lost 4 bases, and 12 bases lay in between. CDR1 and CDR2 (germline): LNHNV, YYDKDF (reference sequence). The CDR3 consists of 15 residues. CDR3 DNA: TGTGCCACCAGCAGAGATACGGATATACCCACTGAAGCTTTCTTT. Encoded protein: CATSRDTDIPTEAFF.

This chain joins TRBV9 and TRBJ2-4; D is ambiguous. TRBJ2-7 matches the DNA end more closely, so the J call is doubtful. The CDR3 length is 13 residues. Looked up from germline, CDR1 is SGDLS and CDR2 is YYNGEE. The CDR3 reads CASSVGTNDEQYF. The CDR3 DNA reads TGTGCCAGCAGCGTAGGTACGAACGACGAGCAGTACTTC.

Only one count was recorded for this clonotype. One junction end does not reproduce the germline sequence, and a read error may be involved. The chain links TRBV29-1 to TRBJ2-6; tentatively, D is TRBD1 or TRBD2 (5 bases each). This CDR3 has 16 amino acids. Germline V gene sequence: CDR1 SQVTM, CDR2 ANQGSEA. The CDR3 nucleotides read TGCAGCGTTTTCCGGGATGTTAACTCTGGGGCCAACGTTCTGACTTTC. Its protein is CSVFRDVNSGANVLTF.

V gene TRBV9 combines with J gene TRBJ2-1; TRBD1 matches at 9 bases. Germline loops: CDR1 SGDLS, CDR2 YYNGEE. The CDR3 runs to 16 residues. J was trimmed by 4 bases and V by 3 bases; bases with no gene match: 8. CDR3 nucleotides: TGTGCCAGCAGCGGACCCGGGACAGGGCTTTACAATGAGCAGTTCTTC. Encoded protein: CASSGPGTGLYNEQFF.

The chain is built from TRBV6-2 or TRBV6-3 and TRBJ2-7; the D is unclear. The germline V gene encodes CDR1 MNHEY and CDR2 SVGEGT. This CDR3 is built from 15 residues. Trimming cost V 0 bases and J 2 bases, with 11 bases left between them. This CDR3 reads CASSYSGIQAYEQYF. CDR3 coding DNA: TGTGCCAGCAGTTACTCAGGGATTCAGGCCTACGAGCAGTACTTC.

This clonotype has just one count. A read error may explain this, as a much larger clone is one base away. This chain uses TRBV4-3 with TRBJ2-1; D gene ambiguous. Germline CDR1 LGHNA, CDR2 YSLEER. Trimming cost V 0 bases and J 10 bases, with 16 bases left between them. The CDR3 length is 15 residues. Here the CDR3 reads CASSQEHWANAEQFF. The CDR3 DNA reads TGCGCCAGCAGCCAAGAACACTGGGCAAACGCAGAGCAGTTCTTC.

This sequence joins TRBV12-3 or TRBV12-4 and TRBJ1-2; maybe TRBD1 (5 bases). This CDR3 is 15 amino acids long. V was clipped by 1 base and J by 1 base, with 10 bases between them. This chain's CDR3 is CASSLVPGINYGYTF. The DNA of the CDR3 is TGTGCCAGCAGTTTAGTACCAGGGATTAACTATGGCTACACCTTC.

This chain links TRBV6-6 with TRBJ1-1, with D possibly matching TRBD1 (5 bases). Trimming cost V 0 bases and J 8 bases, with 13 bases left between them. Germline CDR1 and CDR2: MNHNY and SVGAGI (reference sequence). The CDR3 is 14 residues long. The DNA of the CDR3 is TGTGCCAGCAGTTACTCAGGAGGGGTGTCCGAAGCTTTCTTT. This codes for CASSYSGGVSEAFF.

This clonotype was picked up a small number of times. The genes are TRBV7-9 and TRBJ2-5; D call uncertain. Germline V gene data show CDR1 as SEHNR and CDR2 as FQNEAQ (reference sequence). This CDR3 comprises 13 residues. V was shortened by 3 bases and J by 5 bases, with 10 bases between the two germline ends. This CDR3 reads CASSFPQRETQYF. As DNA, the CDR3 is TGTGCCAGCAGCTTTCCCCAGAGGGAGACCCAGTACTTC.

CDR3 sequence (DNA): TGTGCCAGCAGCTTTTTTGGTTATGGCTACACCTTC. Protein: CASSFFGYGYTF. This chain connects TRBV11-1 to TRBJ1-2; D gene unclear. Deletions cut 3 bases from V and 5 bases from J, with 7 bases between. The CDR3 has 12 residues. CDR1 is SGHAT, CDR2 FQDESV, per germline (reference sequence).

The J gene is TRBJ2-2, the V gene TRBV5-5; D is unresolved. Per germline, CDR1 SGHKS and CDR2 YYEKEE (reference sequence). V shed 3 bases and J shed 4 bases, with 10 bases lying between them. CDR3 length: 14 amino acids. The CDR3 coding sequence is TGTGCCAGCAGCTGGACGAATCCCACCGGGGAGCTGTTTTTT. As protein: CASSWTNPTGELFF.

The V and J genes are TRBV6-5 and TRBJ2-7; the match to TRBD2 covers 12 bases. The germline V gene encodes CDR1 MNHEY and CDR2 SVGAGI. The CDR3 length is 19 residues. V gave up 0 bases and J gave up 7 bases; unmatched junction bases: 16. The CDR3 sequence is CASSYSISASGGALGEQYF. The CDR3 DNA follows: TGTGCCAGCAGTTACTCGATCTCGGCTAGCGGGGGGGCCTTAGGTGAGCAGTACTTC.

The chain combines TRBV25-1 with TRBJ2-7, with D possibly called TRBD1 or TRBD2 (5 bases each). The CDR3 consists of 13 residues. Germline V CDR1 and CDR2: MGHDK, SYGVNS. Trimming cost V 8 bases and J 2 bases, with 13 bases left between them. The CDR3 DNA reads TGTGCCAGCCAACCTGGGGGTGCCTACGAGCAGTACTTC. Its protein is CASQPGGAYEQYF.